This entry features one TCR beta chain sequence. The target of this receptor is not known. Base qualities are missing; no much larger clone stands one base away. What this sample's treatment or condition label stands for: allogeneic hematopoietic cell transplantation with graft depleted of TCRalphabeta T cells and CD19 B cells. The transplant recipients were children given TCRalphabeta/CD19-depleted allogeneic hematopoietic cell grafts. The data are from a study of T-cell reconstitution after alpha-beta-depleted transplantation in children (dated by TCRdb to the mid-2010s). At the level of the whole study: The study quantitatively tracked T-cell immune reconstitution after TCRalphabeta/CD19-depleted allogeneic hematopoietic cell transplantation in children using TCR repertoire profiling. What the research found in general, with its limitations: Apparently early alphabetaT-cell count recovery about two months after transplant reportedly relied on only several hundred rapidly expanded clones derived from non-depleted graft cells. The high TCRbeta diversity at day 60 in some patients was ascribed to recipient T cells and intrathymic progenitors that had survived conditioning. Over subsequent months, a decline in hyperexpanded clone frequencies was noted, and after one year, T-cell counts and TCRbeta diversity were mostly ascribed to newly produced T cells.

A distance of 18 bases separates the germline ends of V and J, which lose 2 bases and 2 bases respectively. From its cysteine to its phenylalanine, the CDR3 spans 17 amino acids. The DNA shown is the 51-base CDR3, in frame from base 1. Looking up the germline V gene yields CDR1 KGHSH and CDR2 LQKENI. The library was made by PCR. Sequencing instrument: Illumina HiSeq 2500. TCR libraries were prepared with molecular barcoding, using unique molecular identifiers to normalize TCRbeta repertoire quantification. TCRdb took the public reads, trimmed them with fastp at Q25, ran MiXCR for clone calling and kept in-frame beta chains. For every CDR3 protein sequence, its rows merge into one entry that carries the most common genes and DNA. This sample has 800,000 to 1,000,000 distinct CDR3 sequences in its table, and about 29% of those were observed once. The biggest ten clones account for roughly 27% of the sample.

This clonotype was sampled from a boy younger than two who had a stem cell transplant for SCID, so the T cells may come from the graft donor. The sequencing used PBMCs, mostly from graft donor cells, collected 360 days after TCRalphabeta/CD19-depleted stem cell transplant. Recombination linked TRBV18 to TRBJ1-2; a weak D assignment points to TRBD1 (5 bases agree). The CDR3 in this case is CASSPDPQTVENYGYTF. The DNA sequence reads TGTGCCAGCTCACCAGACCCCCAGACAGTGGAAAACTATGGCTACACCTTC.